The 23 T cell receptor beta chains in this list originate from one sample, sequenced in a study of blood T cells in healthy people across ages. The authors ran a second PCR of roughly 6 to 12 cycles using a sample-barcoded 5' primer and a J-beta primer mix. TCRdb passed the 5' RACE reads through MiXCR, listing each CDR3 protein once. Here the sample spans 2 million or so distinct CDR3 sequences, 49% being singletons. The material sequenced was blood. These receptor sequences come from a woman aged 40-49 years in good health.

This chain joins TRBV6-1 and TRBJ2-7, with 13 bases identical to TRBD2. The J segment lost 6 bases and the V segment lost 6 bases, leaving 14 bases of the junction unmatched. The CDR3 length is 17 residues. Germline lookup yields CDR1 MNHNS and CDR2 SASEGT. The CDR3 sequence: CASRRTSGGPTTCEQYF. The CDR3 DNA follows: TGTGCCAGCAGAAGGACTAGCGGGGGCCCAACCACCTGCGAGCAGTACTTC.

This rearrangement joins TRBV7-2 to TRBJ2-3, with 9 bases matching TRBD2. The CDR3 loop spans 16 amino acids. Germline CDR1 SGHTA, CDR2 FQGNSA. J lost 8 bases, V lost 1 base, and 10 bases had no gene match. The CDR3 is CASSLGAGGPEGTQYF. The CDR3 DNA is TGTGCCAGCAGCTTAGGAGCGGGGGGCCCTGAGGGTACGCAGTATTTT.

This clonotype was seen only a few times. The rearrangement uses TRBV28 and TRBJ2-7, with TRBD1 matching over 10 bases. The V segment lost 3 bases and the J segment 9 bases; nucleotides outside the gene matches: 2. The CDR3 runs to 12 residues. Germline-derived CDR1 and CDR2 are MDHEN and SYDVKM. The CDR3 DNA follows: TGTGCCAGCAGTTTGGGACAGGGGCCGCAGTACTTC. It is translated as CASSLGQGPQYF.

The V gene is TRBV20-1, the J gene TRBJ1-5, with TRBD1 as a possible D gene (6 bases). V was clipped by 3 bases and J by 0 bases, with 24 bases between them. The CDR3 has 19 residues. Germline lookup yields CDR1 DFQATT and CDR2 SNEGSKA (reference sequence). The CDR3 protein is CSASLGTPTPHYSNQPQHF. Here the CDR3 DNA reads TGCAGTGCTAGTCTCGGGACACCCACCCCGCATTATAGCAATCAGCCCCAGCATTTT.

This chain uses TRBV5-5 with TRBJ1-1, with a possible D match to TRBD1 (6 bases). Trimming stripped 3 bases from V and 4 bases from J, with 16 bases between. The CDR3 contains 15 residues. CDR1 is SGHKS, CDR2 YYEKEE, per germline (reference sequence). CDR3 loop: CASSSGGGQSTEAFF. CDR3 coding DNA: TGTGCCAGCAGCTCTGGTGGGGGCCAATCCACTGAAGCTTTCTTT.

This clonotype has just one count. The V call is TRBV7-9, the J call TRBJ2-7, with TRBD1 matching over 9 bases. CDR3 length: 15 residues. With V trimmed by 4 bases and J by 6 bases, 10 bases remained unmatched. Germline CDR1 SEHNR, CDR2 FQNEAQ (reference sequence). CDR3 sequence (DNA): TGTGCCAGCAGCTCGTCGGGACAGGGTCCTTCCGAGCAGTACTTC. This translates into CASSSSGQGPSEQYF.

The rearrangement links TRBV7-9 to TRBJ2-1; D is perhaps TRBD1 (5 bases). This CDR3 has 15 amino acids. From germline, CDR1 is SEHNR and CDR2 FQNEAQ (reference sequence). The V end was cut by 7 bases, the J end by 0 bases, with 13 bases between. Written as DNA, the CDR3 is TGTGCCAGCAATTTGAGGACACGCTCCTACAATGAGCAGTTCTTC. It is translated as CASNLRTRSYNEQFF. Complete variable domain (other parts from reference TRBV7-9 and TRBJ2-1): DTGVSQNPRHKITKRGQNVTFRCDPISEHNRLYWYRQTLGQGPEFLTYFQNEAQLEKSRLLSDRFSAERPKGSFSTLEIQRTEQGDSAMYLCASNLRTRSYNEQFFGPGTRLTVL.

The CDR3 DNA sequence: TGCAGTACCCGGGGGGGCACTGAAGCTTTCTTT. This sequence encodes CSTRGGTEAFF. The chain uses TRBV20-1 and TRBJ1-1; D may be TRBD1 (5 bases). CDR3 length: 11 amino acids. Germline V gives CDR1 DFQATT, CDR2 SNEGSKA (reference sequence). V dropped 8 bases and J dropped 4 bases, with 11 bases sitting between them.

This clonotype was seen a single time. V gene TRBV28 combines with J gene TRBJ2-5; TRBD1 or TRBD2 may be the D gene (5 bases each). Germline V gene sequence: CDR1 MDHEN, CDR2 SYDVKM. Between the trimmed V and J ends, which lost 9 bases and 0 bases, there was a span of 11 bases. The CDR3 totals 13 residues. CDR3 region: CASKRGNQETQYF. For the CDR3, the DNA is TGTGCCAGTAAGAGGGGAAACCAAGAGACCCAGTACTTC.

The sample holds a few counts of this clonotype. This chain's CDR3 is CSARDIPGGYTF. The DNA of the CDR3 is TGCAGTGCTAGAGACATCCCGGGCGGCTACACCTTC. This chain links TRBV20-1 with TRBJ1-2, with no clear D. The CDR3 covers 12 residues. Trimming shortened V by 0 bases and J by 8 bases, and 10 bases separated the two germline ends. The germline V gene encodes CDR1 DFQATT and CDR2 SNEGSKA (reference sequence).

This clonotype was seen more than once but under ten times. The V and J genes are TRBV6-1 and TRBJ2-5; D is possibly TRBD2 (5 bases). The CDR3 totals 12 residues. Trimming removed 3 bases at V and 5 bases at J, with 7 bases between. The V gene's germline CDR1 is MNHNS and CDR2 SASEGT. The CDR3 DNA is TGTGCCAGCAGTGACGGGATGGAGACCCAGTACTTC. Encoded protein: CASSDGMETQYF.

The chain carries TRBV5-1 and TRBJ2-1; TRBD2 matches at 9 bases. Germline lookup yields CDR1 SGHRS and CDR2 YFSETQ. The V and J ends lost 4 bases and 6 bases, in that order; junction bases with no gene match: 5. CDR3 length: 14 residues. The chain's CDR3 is CASSVERGVNEQFF. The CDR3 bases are TGCGCCAGCAGCGTGGAGCGGGGGGTCAATGAGCAGTTCTTC. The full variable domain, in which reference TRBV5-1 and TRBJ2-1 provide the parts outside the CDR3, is KAGVTQTPRYLIKTRGQQVTLSCSPISGHRSVSWYQQTPGQGLQFLFEYFSETQRNKGNFPGRFSGRQFSNSRSEMNVSTLELGDSALYLCASSVERGVNEQFFGPGTRLTVL.

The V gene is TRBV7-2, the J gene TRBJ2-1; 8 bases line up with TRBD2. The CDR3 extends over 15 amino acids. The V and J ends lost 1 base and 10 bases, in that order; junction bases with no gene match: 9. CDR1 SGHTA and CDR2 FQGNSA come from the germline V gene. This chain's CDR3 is CASSLGAGGFSEQFF. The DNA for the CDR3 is TGTGCCAGCAGCTTAGGCGCGGGGGGATTTTCGGAGCAGTTCTTC.

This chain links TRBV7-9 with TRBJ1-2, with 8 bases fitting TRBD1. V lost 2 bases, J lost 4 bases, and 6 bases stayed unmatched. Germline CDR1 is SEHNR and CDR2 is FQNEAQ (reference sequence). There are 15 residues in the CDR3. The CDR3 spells CASSLQGARSYGYTF. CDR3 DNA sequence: TGTGCCAGCAGCTTACAGGGGGCGCGGAGCTATGGCTACACCTTC.

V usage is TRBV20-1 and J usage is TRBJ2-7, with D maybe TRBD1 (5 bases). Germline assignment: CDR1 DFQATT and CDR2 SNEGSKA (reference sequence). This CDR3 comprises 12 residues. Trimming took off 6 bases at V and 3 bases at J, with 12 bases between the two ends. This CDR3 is CSATLDSYEQYF. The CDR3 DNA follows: TGCAGTGCCACACTCGACAGCTACGAGCAGTACTTC.

CDR3 loop: CASSLGTDDNEQFF. The DNA of the CDR3 is TGTGCCAGCAGCTTAGGGACAGACGACAATGAGCAGTTCTTC. The chain couples TRBV11-3 to TRBJ2-1; D may be TRBD1 (6 bases). This CDR3 has 14 residues. Trimming took off 1 base at V and 5 bases at J, with 9 bases between the two ends. The germline CDR1 and CDR2 sequences are SGHNT and YENEEA.

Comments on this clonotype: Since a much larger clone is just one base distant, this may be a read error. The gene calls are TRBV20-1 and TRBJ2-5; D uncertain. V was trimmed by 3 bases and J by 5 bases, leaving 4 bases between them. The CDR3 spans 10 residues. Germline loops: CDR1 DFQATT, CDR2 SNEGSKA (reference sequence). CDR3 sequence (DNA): TGCAGTGCTAGCCACGAGACCCAGTACTTC. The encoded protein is CSASHETQYF.

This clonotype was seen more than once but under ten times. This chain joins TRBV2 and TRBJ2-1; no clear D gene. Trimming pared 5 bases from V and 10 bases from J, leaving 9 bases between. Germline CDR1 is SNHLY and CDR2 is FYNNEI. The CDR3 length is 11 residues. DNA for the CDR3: TGTGCCAGCAGTTATGGCCGGGAGCAGTTCTTC. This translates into CASSYGREQFF.

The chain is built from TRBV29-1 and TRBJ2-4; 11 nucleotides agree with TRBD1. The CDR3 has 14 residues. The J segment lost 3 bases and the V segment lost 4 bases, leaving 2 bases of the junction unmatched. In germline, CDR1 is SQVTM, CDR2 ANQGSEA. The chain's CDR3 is CSVVGTGGKNIQYF. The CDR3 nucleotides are TGCAGCGTTGTCGGGACAGGGGGCAAAAACATTCAGTACTTC.

The CDR3 coding sequence is TGCGCCAGCAGCCAAGATCGGACAGGGGCTAACGAGCAGTACTTC. It translates to CASSQDRTGANEQYF. The chain recombines TRBV4-3 with TRBJ2-7, with 9 bases fitting TRBD1. This CDR3 has 15 residues. The V and J ends lost 0 bases and 5 bases, in that order; junction bases with no gene match: 5. CDR1 is LGHNA and CDR2 is YSLEER in the germline V gene.

The CDR3 DNA follows: TGTGCCAGTAATAGCCTTGGCAATGAGCAGTTCTTC. Translated, it gives CASNSLGNEQFF. This chain uses TRBV3-1 with TRBJ2-1; the D is unclear. The V end was cut by 9 bases, the J end by 6 bases, with 12 bases between. From germline, CDR1 is LGHDT and CDR2 YNNKEL (reference sequence). This CDR3 contains 12 residues.

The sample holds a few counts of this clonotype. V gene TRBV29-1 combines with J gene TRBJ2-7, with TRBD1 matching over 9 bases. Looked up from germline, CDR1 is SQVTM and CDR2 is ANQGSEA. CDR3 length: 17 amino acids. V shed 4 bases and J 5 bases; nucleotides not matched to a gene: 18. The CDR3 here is CSVGKPPGQGSLHEQYF. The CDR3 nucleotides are TGCAGCGTTGGGAAACCACCGGGACAGGGATCCCTCCACGAGCAGTACTTC.

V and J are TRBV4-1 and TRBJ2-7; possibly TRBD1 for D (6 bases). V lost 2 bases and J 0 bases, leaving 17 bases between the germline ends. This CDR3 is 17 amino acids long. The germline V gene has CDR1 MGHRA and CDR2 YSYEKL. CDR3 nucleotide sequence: TGCGCCAGCAGCCAACAACTCACAGGGATGGACTCCTACGAGCAGTACTTC. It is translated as CASSQQLTGMDSYEQYF.